A selection of T cell receptor beta chains follows, all from one sample in a study of control samples from healthy donors and cancer patients. Sequenced by immunoSEQ multiplex PCR; TCRdb stores in-frame clones only, minus some. The table shows approximately 150,000 clones, with about 90% occurring only once. What was sequenced was blood. The origin of the receptors is a young man in good health. Both conserved end residues are part of each CDR3. A D gene is named only where the DNA matches it firmly. For some rows the clone size is stated as once, few or many, or as a class when expanded; others skip it.

cdr3_nt: TGCGCCAGCAGCTTGGCTGGGGAGGGTGAAAAACTGTTTTTT; cdr3_aa: CASSLAGEGEKLFF; v_call: TRBV5-1; d_call: NA; clone_size: few; j_call: TRBJ1-4
cdr3_nt: TGTGCCTGGAGTGTAGCGGGGGTCTATGGCTACACCTTC; cdr3_aa: CAWSVAGVYGYTF; v_call: TRBV30; d_call: NA; clone_size: NA; j_call: TRBJ1-2
cdr3_nt: TGTGCCAGCAGCCGGGCGTGGGGCAGGGTAAACGAGCAGTACTTC; cdr3_aa: CASSRAWGRVNEQYF; v_call: TRBV7-8; d_call: NA; clone_size: NA; j_call: TRBJ2-7
cdr3_nt: TGTGCCAGCAGTTACTCGAGCAGGGCAGATGGCTACACCTTC; cdr3_aa: CASSYSSRADGYTF; v_call: TRBV6-5; d_call: NA; clone_size: NA; j_call: TRBJ1-2
cdr3_nt: TGTGCCAGCAGCTTCCGGACCCAGGCAGAAGCTTTCTTT; cdr3_aa: CASSFRTQAEAFF; v_call: TRBV7-9; d_call: NA; clone_size: NA; j_call: TRBJ1-1
cdr3_nt: TGTGCCAGCAGTTTGGACAGGGTTTCTACTGAAGCTTTCTTT; cdr3_aa: CASSLDRVSTEAFF; v_call: TRBV6-2/TRBV6-3; d_call: TRBD1; clone_size: NA; j_call: TRBJ1-1
cdr3_nt: TGTGCCAGCAGCCTGCGGGGTTCCAAAACGGGCAACTATGGCTACACCTTC; cdr3_aa: CASSLRGSKTGNYGYTF; v_call: TRBV5-6; d_call: NA; clone_size: few; j_call: TRBJ1-2
cdr3_nt: TGTGCCAGCAGCAAAGGTAAACGGGTCTACAATGAGCAGTTCTTC; cdr3_aa: CASSKGKRVYNEQFF; v_call: TRBV21-1; d_call: NA; clone_size: NA; j_call: TRBJ2-1
cdr3_nt: TGTGCCAGCAGGCCCCTGGACAGGGCAGATACGCAGTATTTT; cdr3_aa: CASRPLDRADTQYF; v_call: TRBV2; d_call: TRBD1; clone_size: NA; j_call: TRBJ2-3
cdr3_nt: TGTGCCAGCAGCCAACTGACGAACTATGGCTACACCTTC; cdr3_aa: CASSQLTNYGYTF; v_call: TRBV14; d_call: NA; clone_size: once; j_call: TRBJ1-2
cdr3_nt: TGTGCCAGCAGTGACATCCTCAGGGGGTTCTTC; cdr3_aa: CASSDILRGFF; v_call: TRBV2; d_call: NA; clone_size: NA; j_call: TRBJ2-1
cdr3_nt: TGTGCCAGCAGCTCCACAGGGGGCACTGAAGCTTTCTTT; cdr3_aa: CASSSTGGTEAFF; v_call: TRBV5-6; d_call: TRBD1; clone_size: NA; j_call: TRBJ1-1
cdr3_nt: TGTGCCAGCAGTTACTCAAGGGATGTGGACGAGCAGTACTTC; cdr3_aa: CASSYSRDVDEQYF; v_call: TRBV6-6; d_call: NA; clone_size: NA; j_call: TRBJ2-7
cdr3_nt: TGTGCCTGGGGTCCCCTCGGGGGCGACACAGATACGCAGTATTTT; cdr3_aa: CAWGPLGGDTDTQYF; v_call: TRBV30; d_call: NA; clone_size: NA; j_call: TRBJ2-3
cdr3_nt: TGTGCTAGTGGTTTGGGCTACGAGCAGTACTTC; cdr3_aa: CASGLGYEQYF; v_call: TRBV12-5; d_call: NA; clone_size: NA; j_call: TRBJ2-7
cdr3_nt: TGTGCCAGCAGCTCAGCGGGGGGCTCTAGCAATCAGCCCCAGCATTTT; cdr3_aa: CASSSAGGSSNQPQHF; v_call: TRBV7-2; d_call: NA; clone_size: NA; j_call: TRBJ1-5
cdr3_nt: TGCGCCAGCAGCCTGGAAACAGGGCGAGATACGCAGTATTTT; cdr3_aa: CASSLETGRDTQYF; v_call: TRBV5-1; d_call: NA; clone_size: NA; j_call: TRBJ2-3
cdr3_nt: TGTGCCAGTAGTACCCTCTTCTGGGACAGACCTGAAGCTTTCTTT; cdr3_aa: CASSTLFWDRPEAFF; v_call: TRBV19; d_call: TRBD1; clone_size: NA; j_call: TRBJ1-1
cdr3_nt: TGTGCCAGCAGTACCGAGGGTAATCAGCCCCAGCATTTT; cdr3_aa: CASSTEGNQPQHF; v_call: TRBV6-2/TRBV6-3; d_call: NA; clone_size: NA; j_call: TRBJ1-5
cdr3_nt: TGCGCCAGCAGTCTTGTGGCAGGGGGCTATGGCTACACCTTC; cdr3_aa: CASSLVAGGYGYTF; v_call: TRBV5-1; d_call: TRBD1; clone_size: NA; j_call: TRBJ1-2
cdr3_nt: TGCGCCAGCAGCCAAGGACAGGAAGCAATGAACACTGAAGCTTTCTTT; cdr3_aa: CASSQGQEAMNTEAFF; v_call: TRBV4-1; d_call: NA; clone_size: NA; j_call: TRBJ1-1
cdr3_nt: TGTGCCAGCAGCCAAGTAAATGGCTACACCTTC; cdr3_aa: CASSQVNGYTF; v_call: TRBV3-1/TRBV3-2; d_call: NA; clone_size: NA; j_call: TRBJ1-2
cdr3_nt: TGTGCCATCAGTGATTCAGGGGCCAACCGGGAAGGCTACACCTTC; cdr3_aa: CAISDSGANREGYTF; v_call: TRBV10-3; d_call: NA; clone_size: NA; j_call: TRBJ1-2
cdr3_nt: TGTGCCAGCGGGGACGGCTACAATGAGCAGTTCTTC; cdr3_aa: CASGDGYNEQFF; v_call: TRBV2; d_call: NA; clone_size: NA; j_call: TRBJ2-1
cdr3_nt: TGTGCCAGCAGCTCCCTAGGGACAGCCGAGCAGTACTTC; cdr3_aa: CASSSLGTAEQYF; v_call: TRBV7-9; d_call: TRBD1; clone_size: once; j_call: TRBJ2-7
cdr3_nt: TGTGCCAGCAGCTCCAGAAGAATGAACACTGAAGCTTTCTTT; cdr3_aa: CASSSRRMNTEAFF; v_call: TRBV28; d_call: NA; clone_size: NA; j_call: TRBJ1-1
cdr3_nt: TGCGCCAGCAGCCAAGACCCTAGCGGGGGGGTTGTAGATACGCAGTATTTT; cdr3_aa: CASSQDPSGGVVDTQYF; v_call: TRBV4-1; d_call: TRBD2; clone_size: NA; j_call: TRBJ2-3
cdr3_nt: TGTGCCAGCAGTCCCCCTCCGTCAAGTGGTGGCTACACCTTC; cdr3_aa: CASSPPPSSGGYTF; v_call: TRBV4-2; d_call: NA; clone_size: NA; j_call: TRBJ1-2
cdr3_nt: TGCGCCAGCAGCCTGGGACAGGGGGGGCGCGAGCAGTACTTC; cdr3_aa: CASSLGQGGREQYF; v_call: TRBV5-1; d_call: TRBD1; clone_size: NA; j_call: TRBJ2-7
cdr3_nt: TGTGCCAGCAGTCCTTTATCCTTTGAAGCTTTCTTT; cdr3_aa: CASSPLSFEAFF; v_call: TRBV6-5; d_call: NA; clone_size: NA; j_call: TRBJ1-1
cdr3_nt: TGTGCCTGGAGTGTACCGACAGGCCCAGAGTACTTC; cdr3_aa: CAWSVPTGPEYF; v_call: TRBV30; d_call: NA; clone_size: NA; j_call: TRBJ2-7
cdr3_nt: TGTGCCAGCTCACCAGGAGAGGAGACCCAGTACTTC; cdr3_aa: CASSPGEETQYF; v_call: TRBV18; d_call: NA; clone_size: once; j_call: TRBJ2-5
cdr3_nt: TGTGCCAGCAGCCCAGACACAGAAATCAATGAGCAGTTCTTC; cdr3_aa: CASSPDTEINEQFF; v_call: TRBV13; d_call: NA; clone_size: NA; j_call: TRBJ2-1
cdr3_nt: TGTGCCAGCAGCCTACCGACAGGGGGAAATGAAAAACTGTTTTTT; cdr3_aa: CASSLPTGGNEKLFF; v_call: TRBV2; d_call: TRBD1; clone_size: NA; j_call: TRBJ1-4
cdr3_nt: TGCGCCAGCAGTCACGGAGGACCTCTCACTGAAGCTTTCTTT; cdr3_aa: CASSHGGPLTEAFF; v_call: TRBV5-1; d_call: NA; clone_size: NA; j_call: TRBJ1-1
cdr3_nt: TGCGCCAGCAGCCAAGATCGACAGGGGGTTGGACCCGGGGAGCTGTTTTTT; cdr3_aa: CASSQDRQGVGPGELFF; v_call: TRBV4-3; d_call: TRBD1; clone_size: NA; j_call: TRBJ2-2
cdr3_nt: TGTGCCAGCAGTTCTAGCATGAACACTGAAGCTTTCTTT; cdr3_aa: CASSSSMNTEAFF; v_call: TRBV12-3/TRBV12-4; d_call: NA; clone_size: NA; j_call: TRBJ1-1
cdr3_nt: TGTGCCAGCAGCCCCCTCAACAGGGCTGGGGAAAAACTGTTTTTT; cdr3_aa: CASSPLNRAGEKLFF; v_call: TRBV3-1/TRBV3-2; d_call: NA; clone_size: NA; j_call: TRBJ1-4
cdr3_nt: TGCGCCAGCAGCTTCCGGGACTCAAGCTCCTATAATTCACCCCTCCACTTT; cdr3_aa: CASSFRDSSSYNSPLHF; v_call: TRBV5-1; d_call: NA; clone_size: NA; j_call: TRBJ1-6
cdr3_nt: TGTGCCAGCAGCAAGGACGGACTCACCGGGGAGCTGTTTTTT; cdr3_aa: CASSKDGLTGELFF; v_call: TRBV7-9; d_call: NA; clone_size: NA; j_call: TRBJ2-2
cdr3_nt: TGTGCCAGCAGGAAGGGCTTGGGTGGCTACACCTTC; cdr3_aa: CASRKGLGGYTF; v_call: TRBV6-5; d_call: NA; clone_size: NA; j_call: TRBJ1-2
cdr3_nt: TGTGCCAGCAGCCCGGGATTAGGCTACGAGCAGTACTTC; cdr3_aa: CASSPGLGYEQYF; v_call: TRBV5-6; d_call: NA; clone_size: NA; j_call: TRBJ2-7
cdr3_nt: TGTGCCAGCAGCCAAGCGGGACTAGCGGACCAAGAGACCCAGTACTTC; cdr3_aa: CASSQAGLADQETQYF; v_call: TRBV3-1/TRBV3-2; d_call: TRBD2; clone_size: NA; j_call: TRBJ2-5
cdr3_nt: TGTGCCAGCAGCGACAGGGTGGTTGATGAAAAACTGTTTTTT; cdr3_aa: CASSDRVVDEKLFF; v_call: TRBV7-9; d_call: TRBD1; clone_size: NA; j_call: TRBJ1-4
cdr3_nt: TGCGCCAGCAGCTTTCAGGAGGGTAGGAATTCACCCCTCCACTTT; cdr3_aa: CASSFQEGRNSPLHF; v_call: TRBV5-1; d_call: NA; clone_size: NA; j_call: TRBJ1-6
cdr3_nt: TGCGCCAGCAGCCCCGGGACAGCTGATTACGAGCAGTACTTC; cdr3_aa: CASSPGTADYEQYF; v_call: TRBV5-1; d_call: TRBD1; clone_size: NA; j_call: TRBJ2-7